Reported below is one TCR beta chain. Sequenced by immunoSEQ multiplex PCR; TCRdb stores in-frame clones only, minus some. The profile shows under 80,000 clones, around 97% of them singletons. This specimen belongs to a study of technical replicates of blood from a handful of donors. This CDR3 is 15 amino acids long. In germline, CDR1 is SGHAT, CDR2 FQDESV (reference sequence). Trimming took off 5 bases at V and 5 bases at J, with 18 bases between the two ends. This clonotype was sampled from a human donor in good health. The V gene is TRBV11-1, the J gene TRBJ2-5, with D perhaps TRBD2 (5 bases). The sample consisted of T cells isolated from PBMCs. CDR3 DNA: TGTGCCAGCAGCCCCCCCCAGGCGGGTGGCGAGACCCAGTACTTC. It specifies CASSPPQAGGETQYF.